Presented here are 18 T cell receptor beta chains from one specimen sequenced in a study of control samples from healthy donors and cancer patients. Clones were sequenced by immunoSEQ multiplex PCR, and TCRdb holds only the in-frame ones, with some missing. The profile shows about 34,000 clones, 70% to 90% of them singletons. The source material was PBMCs. These receptors originate from a middle-aged woman with lung cancer.

The chain is built from TRBV6-6 and TRBJ2-2; D remains unclear. The CDR3 is made up of 13 amino acids. The germline V gene has CDR1 MNHNY and CDR2 SVGAGI (reference sequence). The V end lost 0 bases, the J end lost 5 bases, and 4 bases lay between the germline ends. In nucleotides, the CDR3 is TGTGCCAGCAGTTACTCAGAGACCGGGGAGCTGTTTTTT. Translated: CASSYSETGELFF.

In this sample, this clone turned up a few times. V gene TRBV28 combines with J gene TRBJ1-3; D possibly corresponds to TRBD1 (5 bases). Germline V gene data show CDR1 as MDHEN and CDR2 as SYDVKM. This CDR3 is 15 amino acids long. Trimming left V 11 bases short and J 2 bases short, with 19 bases between. This CDR3 reads CAVKGEFGAGNTIYF. The CDR3 coding sequence is TGTGCCGTCAAAGGGGAATTCGGGGCTGGAAACACCATATATTTT.

The chain employs TRBV6-5 and TRBJ1-3; the D is unclear. This CDR3 has 16 residues. CDR1 is MNHEY and CDR2 is SVGAGI in the germline V gene. V was cut by 0 bases and J by 4 bases, with 13 bases left in between. The CDR3 reads CASSYSFGGVGNTIYF. DNA of the CDR3: TGTGCCAGCAGTTACTCGTTTGGAGGAGTCGGAAACACCATATATTTT.

This sequence joins TRBV11-1 and TRBJ2-3; D gene uncertain. CDR1 and CDR2 from the germline V gene are SGHAT and FQDESV (reference sequence). The CDR3 runs to 14 residues. Trimming took off 7 bases at V and 2 bases at J, with 13 bases between the two ends. This CDR3 is CASTKPPDTDTQYF. In nucleotides, the CDR3 is TGTGCCAGCACCAAGCCCCCAGACACAGATACGCAGTATTTT.

This chain joins TRBV24-1 and TRBJ2-7, with D possibly TRBD1 on 5 matching bases. The CDR3 has 14 amino acids. Deletions cut 2 bases from V and 0 bases from J, with 7 bases between. CDR1 is KGHDR and CDR2 is SFDVKD in the germline V gene. The CDR3 nucleotides read TGTGCCACCAGTGATTCAGGGTTCTCCTACGAGCAGTACTTC. Translating it yields CATSDSGFSYEQYF.

The chain combines TRBV5-1 with TRBJ2-5; D possibly uses TRBD1 or TRBD2 (5 bases each). This CDR3 is 14 amino acids long. Germline CDR1 reads SGHRS; CDR2 reads YFSETQ. V lost 4 bases and J lost 5, with 15 bases in between. DNA for the CDR3: TGCGCCAGCAGCGTAGGGACGGCCAGTGAGACCCAGTACTTC. Protein product: CASSVGTASETQYF.

V and J are TRBV19 and TRBJ1-2; D gene uncertain. Germline CDR1 and CDR2: LNHDA and SQIVND (reference sequence). The CDR3 has 13 amino acids. V was shortened by 10 bases and J by 7 bases, with 19 bases between the two germline ends. In nucleotides, the CDR3 is TGTGCCACCCCTGGTGCGATGGGTTCTGGCTACACCTTC. This encodes CATPGAMGSGYTF.

This clone was picked up a small number of times. At the DNA level, this CDR3 is encoded by other sequences in the same sample as well. The CDR3 is CASSQDPGTGIYEQYF. The DNA for the CDR3 is TGCGCCAGCAGCCAAGATCCCGGGACAGGGATCTACGAGCAGTACTTC. This chain links TRBV4-3 with TRBJ2-7, with TRBD1 identical over 9 bases. Germline V gives CDR1 LGHNA, CDR2 YSLEER. The CDR3 runs to 16 residues. The J segment lost 3 bases and the V segment lost 0 bases, leaving 6 bases of the junction unmatched.

V is TRBV11-1 and J is TRBJ1-2; no definite D call. Germline CDR1 SGHAT, CDR2 FQDESV (reference sequence). With 2 bases removed from V and 4 bases from J, the gap between germline ends came to 11 bases. CDR3 length: 14 residues. The CDR3 coding sequence is TGTGCCAGCAGCTTAATGCAAGCGGGCTATGGCTACACCTTC. Its translation: CASSLMQAGYGYTF.

This clone was recorded a few times. The chain recombines TRBV5-1 with TRBJ1-3; D is ambiguous. CDR1 is SGHRS and CDR2 is YFSETQ in the germline V gene. The CDR3 runs 17 residues. V lost 0 bases to trimming and J lost 0 bases, with 13 bases between them. As DNA, the CDR3 is TGCGCCAGCAGCTTGGACCCATCGGGCGACTCTGGAAACACCATATATTTT. Its protein is CASSLDPSGDSGNTIYF. Complete variable domain (other parts from reference TRBV5-1 and TRBJ1-3): KAGVTQTPRYLIKTRGQQVTLSCSPISGHRSVSWYQQTPGQGLQFLFEYFSETQRNKGNFPGRFSGRQFSNSRSEMNVSTLELGDSALYLCASSLDPSGDSGNTIYFGEGSWLTVV.

The chain is built from TRBV5-1 and TRBJ2-5; D might be TRBD1 (5 bases). The CDR3 has 14 amino acids. The germline CDR1 and CDR2 sequences are SGHRS and YFSETQ. V was pared by 0 bases and J by 5 bases, with 11 bases between. The CDR3 spells CASSLEQGWETQYF. The CDR3 DNA reads as TGCGCCAGCAGCTTGGAGCAGGGTTGGGAGACCCAGTACTTC.

The V gene is TRBV25-1, the J gene TRBJ1-1, with D possibly being TRBD1 (6 bases). The V end lost 6 bases, the J end lost 0 bases, and 14 bases lay between the germline ends. This CDR3 is 15 amino acids long. CDR1 and CDR2 (germline): MGHDK, SYGVNS. The CDR3 protein is CASRKTGTLNTEAFF. The CDR3, as DNA: TGTGCCAGCAGGAAAACCGGGACACTGAACACTGAAGCTTTCTTT.

The chain carries TRBV7-2 and TRBJ1-5, with 8 bases lining up with TRBD1. Germline V lookup: CDR1 SGHTA, CDR2 FQGNSA. The ends lost 5 bases at V and 0 bases at J; junction bases unmatched: 3. The CDR3 totals 15 residues. DNA for the CDR3: TGTGCCAGCAGCCCAACAGGGGGTAGCAATCAGCCCCAGCATTTT. Amino acids: CASSPTGGSNQPQHF.

V and J are TRBV25-1 and TRBJ2-1; D is perhaps TRBD2 (7 bases). Deletions cut 8 bases from V and 5 bases from J, with 16 bases between. CDR3 length equals 14 residues. Germline CDR1 and CDR2: MGHDK and SYGVNS. Here the CDR3 reads CASAGQGRDNEQFF. CDR3 DNA sequence: TGTGCCAGCGCCGGGCAGGGGAGGGACAATGAGCAGTTCTTC.

The chain carries TRBV7-2 and TRBJ2-1, with no clear D. CDR1 is SGHTA, CDR2 FQGNSA, per germline. V shed 1 base and J shed 8 bases, with 3 bases lying between them. The CDR3 is 11 amino acids. CDR3 DNA sequence: TGTGCCAGCAGCTTAGTCCATGAGCAGTTCTTC. Translating it yields CASSLVHEQFF.

The V gene is TRBV15, the J gene TRBJ2-3; 14 bases are a match to TRBD2. V gave up 5 bases and J gave up 6 bases; unmatched junction bases: 10. Germline V gene data show CDR1 as LNHNV and CDR2 as YYDKDF (reference sequence). The CDR3 runs to 17 residues. The CDR3 protein is CATSRAGLAGGYDTQYF. The CDR3 nucleotides are TGTGCCACCAGCCGAGCAGGACTAGCGGGGGGCTACGATACGCAGTATTTT.

The rearrangement uses TRBV10-2 and TRBJ1-2; 7 bases agree with TRBD1. V lost 2 bases and J lost 9; bases outside the gene matches: 3. The CDR3 has 12 residues. The germline V gene encodes CDR1 WSHSY and CDR2 SAAADI. CDR3 DNA: TGCGCCAGCAGTGAGATGACAGGGAGCTACACCTTC. Its protein product is CASSEMTGSYTF.

V and J are TRBV19 and TRBJ2-1, with 7 bases aligning to TRBD1. Germline V gene data show CDR1 as LNHDA and CDR2 as SQIVND (reference sequence). CDR3 length: 14 residues. V shed 3 bases, J shed 8 bases, and the junction held 7 bases outside the gene matches. As DNA, the CDR3 is TGTGCCAGTAGTATGACCCGACAGGGCCATGAGCAGTTCTTC. This gives the protein CASSMTRQGHEQFF.